The rows below give T cell receptor beta chains drawn from one sample of a study of metastatic and nonmetastatic thyroid tumors. TCRdb re-clonotyped the PCR reads via MiXCR. The table includes over 10,000 clones, 30% to 35% detected once. Sequencing input: tumor tissue. Source of these receptors: a male donor with papillary thyroid cancer or a benign thyroid nodule (not recorded which). Some clones in this sample may be carry-over from other donors' samples. CDR3s include the opening cysteine and the closing phenylalanine or tryptophan. A D gene is named only where the DNA matches it firmly. Only part of the rows carry a size: once, few, many, or a class if the clone is expanded.

len	d_gene	abundance	v_gene	j_gene	CDR3nt	CDR3aa
13	-	few	TRBV20-1	TRBJ2-3	TGCAGTGCTAGAGATCAGGGATCGGGTACGCAGTATTTT	CSARDQGSGTQYF
14	TRBD2	medium-sized	TRBV30	TRBJ2-3	TGTGCCTGGATGGAAGCGGGATCGCTATCTACGCAGTATTTT	CAWMEAGSLSTQYF
15	TRBD1	few	TRBV6-1	TRBJ2-2	TGTGCCAGCAGGCCGGGACAGGGGATGACCGGGGAGCTGTTTTTT	CASRPGQGMTGELFF
16	-	few	TRBV6-2/TRBV6-3	TRBJ2-1	TGTGCCAGCAGTACCCCCCGGGGAAGCTCCTACAATGAGCAGTTCTTC	CASSTPRGSSYNEQFF
13	-	-	TRBV20-1	TRBJ2-7	TGCAGTGCACACAGGGTGGGAGGTTACGAGCAGTACTTC	CSAHRVGGYEQYF
15	-	once	TRBV7-2	TRBJ2-7	TGTGCCAGCAGCTTAGGGATCGGGGGCACCTACGAGCAGTACTTC	CASSLGIGGTYEQYF
17	TRBD2	many	TRBV6-2/TRBV6-3	TRBJ2-7	TGTGCCAGCAGTTGGACTAGCGGGAGGGTAAACTCCTACGAGCAGTACTTC	CASSWTSGRVNSYEQYF
16	TRBD2	-	TRBV2	TRBJ2-1	TGTGCCAGCAGAGGAATCGGGACTAGCGGTTACAATGAGCAGTTCTTC	CASRGIGTSGYNEQFF
17	-	-	TRBV6-5	TRBJ2-1	TGTGCCAGCAGTTACTCGAGACTATCGGGAGTTATGAATGAGCAGTTCTTC	CASSYSRLSGVMNEQFF
15	TRBD1	few	TRBV5-1	TRBJ2-2	TGCGCCAGCAGCTTGTTCGAGACAGGGGGCCGGGAGCTGTTTTTT	CASSLFETGGRELFF
15	TRBD1	-	TRBV5-1	TRBJ1-6	TGCGCCAGCAGCCTGGGACAGGGGGTTTATTCACCCCTCCACTTT	CASSLGQGVYSPLHF
13	-	-	TRBV4-1	TRBJ1-4	TGCGCCAGCAGCCAAGATTCCGGTGAAAAACTGTTTTTT	CASSQDSGEKLFF
15	TRBD1	-	TRBV6-4	TRBJ2-1	TGTGCCAGCAGTGACTCGGACAGGGTGGTTGGTGAGCAGTTCTTC	CASSDSDRVVGEQFF
16	-	-	TRBV12-3/TRBV12-4	TRBJ2-7	TGTGCCAGCAGGCCGCAGGGCACGACAGAAGGATACGAGCAGTACTTC	CASRPQGTTEGYEQYF
13	-	-	TRBV12-3/TRBV12-4	TRBJ1-2	TGTGCCAGCAGTTTTAACAGGGTGGGCGGCTACACCTTC	CASSFNRVGGYTF
15	-	-	TRBV6-1	TRBJ1-3	TGTGCCAGCAGTGAACTAGCGGGGGAAGGAAACACCATATATTTT	CASSELAGEGNTIYF
9	-	few	TRBV10-1	TRBJ2-7	TGCGCCAGCGTCCACGAGCAGTACTTC	CASVHEQYF
15	TRBD2	few	TRBV6-1	TRBJ2-3	TGTGCCAGCAGGACTAGCGGGGGGGTCGAAGATACGCAGTATTTT	CASRTSGGVEDTQYF
14	-	once	TRBV14	TRBJ1-2	TGTGCCAGCAGCCAATTCCGCACCCTCTATGGCTACACCTTC	CASSQFRTLYGYTF
16	-	once	TRBV9	TRBJ1-2	TGTGCCAGCAGCGTAGCTCGAGACCAAGGAACCTATGGCTACACCTTC	CASSVARDQGTYGYTF
17	-	-	TRBV18	TRBJ2-1	TGTGCCAGCTCACCACCGGTTCGGTACACCGACTACAATGAGCAGTTCTTC	CASSPPVRYTDYNEQFF
15	TRBD1	-	TRBV7-8	TRBJ2-7	TGTGCCAGCAACCCTATGGGGACAGGAAACTACGAGCAGTACTTC	CASNPMGTGNYEQYF
13	TRBD1	-	TRBV28	TRBJ1-1	TGTGCCAGCAACCCGGGACAGAGGACTGAAGCTTTCTTT	CASNPGQRTEAFF
16	TRBD1	-	TRBV30	TRBJ1-2	TGTGCCTGGAGTGTCCAGGGACAGGGGGCTAACTATGGCTACACCTTC	CAWSVQGQGANYGYTF
14	-	few	TRBV11-3	TRBJ1-1	TGTGCCAGCAGCGATCAGGGTAATAGGCCTGAAGCTTTCTTT	CASSDQGNRPEAFF
16	-	once	TRBV11-2	TRBJ1-2	TGTGCCAGCAGCGACCCGGTCGGGCGTTGGGACTATGGCTACACCTTC	CASSDPVGRWDYGYTF
15	-	medium-sized	TRBV10-3	TRBJ1-1	TGTGCCATCAGCGCCTCGACGACTTTGAACACTGAAGCTTTCTTT	CAISASTTLNTEAFF
17	-	many	TRBV3-1	TRBJ2-3	TGTGCCAGCAGCCAAACCCAGCGGTCCCGAGGGGTAGATACGCAGTATTTT	CASSQTQRSRGVDTQYF
16	TRBD2	medium-sized	TRBV9	TRBJ2-1	TGTGCCAGCAGCTCCCGTACTAGCGGGACCCACAATGAGCAGTTCTTC	CASSSRTSGTHNEQFF
16	-	-	TRBV24-1	TRBJ2-1	TGTGCCACCAGTTTAAGGACAATGTCATCCTACAATGAGCAGTTCTTC	CATSLRTMSSYNEQFF
13	-	few	TRBV27	TRBJ2-5	TGTGCCAGCAGTTTCGGGTCCCAAGAGACCCAGTACTTC	CASSFGSQETQYF
13	-	-	TRBV24-1	TRBJ1-2	TGTGCCACCAGTGATCCGAGGGTATATGGCTACACCTTC	CATSDPRVYGYTF
15	-	-	TRBV6-1	TRBJ1-2	TGTGCCAGCAGTGAAGCTGGGACCGCTTTCTATGGCTACACCTTC	CASSEAGTAFYGYTF
12	-	-	TRBV4-2	TRBJ1-1	TGTGCCACTCAGACCGGGACTTCGAAAGCTTTCTTT	CATQTGTSKAFF
14	TRBD2	-	TRBV19	TRBJ2-7	TGTGCCAGTAGTATAGTTGCTAGCGGGAGCGAGCAGTACTTC	CASSIVASGSEQYF
16	-	-	TRBV24-1	TRBJ1-5	TGTGCCACCAGTGATTCCTCCGGGGACAAGTATCAGCCCCAGCATTTT	CATSDSSGDKYQPQHF
17	TRBD1	-	TRBV4-2	TRBJ1-2	TGTGCCAGCAGCCAAATAACAATGGACAGGGGGCGTAGTGGCTACACCTTC	CASSQITMDRGRSGYTF
17	TRBD2	-	TRBV7-6	TRBJ2-7	TGTGCCAGCAGCTTAGAAAGCGGGAGGGCCCTCTCGGGAGAGCAGTACTTC	CASSLESGRALSGEQYF
16	-	-	TRBV12-5	TRBJ1-1	TGTGCTAGTGTTTTGACCCGTACATGGGACGGCACTGAAGCTTTCTTT	CASVLTRTWDGTEAFF
13	-	medium-sized	TRBV27	TRBJ1-6	TGTGCCAGCAGTTTTAGGGCGAGCATTTCCCTCCACTTT	CASSFRASISLHF
14	-	few	TRBV2	TRBJ1-5	TGTGCCAGCAGTCCGGGACGGATCAATCAGCCCCAGCATTTT	CASSPGRINQPQHF
12	-	-	TRBV28	TRBJ2-7	TGTGCCAGCGGGGATGGGAGATACGAGCAGTACTTC	CASGDGRYEQYF